The present T cell receptor beta chain was sequenced within a study of beta chain features in type 1 diabetes. Trimming took 0 bases from V and 5 from J, leaving 8 bases between them. Germline CDR1 reads SGHDN; CDR2 reads FVKESK. The CDR3 is 13 amino acids. Of the isolated RNA, all was reverse transcribed, and so the sequenced material was expressed TCRB transcripts. This table comes from immunoSEQ multiplex PCR, and its TCRdb copy is limited to in-frame clones, with some not included. The repertoire holds 200,000 to 250,000 clones, with more than 65% as singletons. The TCR comes from a man under 40 in good health. The chain couples TRBV14 to TRBJ2-7, with D uncertain. The sequenced sample was naive CD4+ T cells from blood. Here the CDR3 DNA reads TGTGCCAGCAGCCAAGATCGGAGAAACGAGCAGTACTTC. Its translation: CASSQDRRNEQYF.